This T cell receptor beta chain appears in the sequencing data of a study of blood T cell repertoires in COVID-19. Turning to the study itself: Both acute and convalescent COVID-19 samples were obtained from the United States, Italy and Spain. T cells, B-cell-depleted T cells, or PBMCs provided the cDNA or gDNA that served as material.

In the authors' methods: Reference gene primer amplification in the assay estimated nucleated cell counts. This table comes from immunoSEQ multiplex PCR, and its TCRdb copy is limited to in-frame clones, with some not included. V and J calls and clone size are given by that table; D and trimming were obtained from the DNA. This table holds around 250,000 clones, roughly four fifths found once. Germline V gives CDR1 MNHEY, CDR2 SVGAGI. This CDR3 region has 12 residues. V shed 9 bases and J shed 6 bases, with 15 bases lying between them. V usage is TRBV6-5 and J usage is TRBJ2-7, with D perhaps matching TRBD1 (5 bases). The clonotype was recovered from a young man who had recovered from COVID-19. Material for sequencing was peripheral blood. CDR3 nucleotide sequence: TGTGCCAGTAGCCGCCAGGGATTCGAGCAGTACGTC. Amino acid sequence: CASSRQGFEQYV.